Sequencing of this T cell receptor beta chain was carried out in a study of cytomegalovirus exposure and HLA in healthy donors. Overall study findings and caveats: Earlier analysis yielded a pattern in which most TCR beta V segments were productive about 87% or about 30% of the time. CMV serostatus was the sole immune exposure data available. A later analysis found most CMV-associated TCR beta chains apparently HLA-restricted.

PCR used 60 Vbeta primers and 13 Jbeta primers. Assay: immunoSEQ multiplex PCR; the TCRdb copy retains only in-frame clones and omits some. The profile shows about 95,000 clones, around four fifths of them singletons. On this clone: Its antigen remains unidentified.

Losses at the gene ends were 5 bases for V and 4 bases for J; bases not matched to a gene: 10. The CDR3 is 16 residues long. Germline lookup yields CDR1 SGHTA and CDR2 FQGTGA. Source material: PBMCs. This sequence was found in a woman aged 40 to 50 in good health and CMV-seropositive. The chain carries TRBV7-3 and TRBJ2-1, with TRBD2 matching over 8 bases. The CDR3 reads CASSPTPGGGYNEQFF. CDR3 bases: TGTGCCAGCAGCCCAACGCCGGGAGGGGGGTACAATGAGCAGTTCTTC.